This T cell receptor (beta chain) is from a study of cytomegalovirus exposure and HLA in healthy donors. This clone is a singleton in its sample. Trimming left V 2 bases short and J 6 bases short, with 12 bases between. This CDR3 is 14 amino acids long. The V gene's germline CDR1 is SGHNT and CDR2 YYREEE (reference sequence). Researchers ran the PCR with 60 Vbeta and 13 Jbeta primers. TCRdb keeps only in-frame clones here, not all; method: immunoSEQ multiplex PCR. In the table there are approximately 120,000 clones, around 78% of which are singletons. The source of this sequence is a woman between 40 and 55 years old in good health and CMV-seronegative. The specimen sequenced was PBMCs. The V gene is TRBV5-4, the J gene TRBJ2-1, with D uncertain. The CDR3 DNA reads as TGTGCCAGCAGCTTCCCCTTTCGGTCCAATGAGCAGTTCTTC. It codes for CASSFPFRSNEQFF.